This TCR beta chain comes out of a study of T cells after yellow fever vaccination (dated by TCRdb to the late 2010s). Study-wide context: The SMART-Seq v4 Ultra Low Input RNA kit was used to prepare libraries from fractions with low cell numbers. Blood samples were taken at several timepoints before and after primary and secondary immunization, and bulk PBMC replicates and cell subsets were isolated. The cohort comprised two healthy male donors, one aged 18 to 30 and one aged 30 to 40 years. Bulk TCR alpha and beta repertoires were sequenced longitudinally to track T-cell clones before and after primary and booster YFV17D yellow fever vaccination. General conclusions and limits of the study: Most clones expanded after primary vaccination were re-detected after the booster (96% of CD4 and around 88% of CD8), suggesting broad memory maintenance. FACS-sorted repertoires could contain abundant contaminating clonotypes from the bulk population, so computational filtering was required. A small fraction of clonotypes appeared in both the CD4 and CD8 compartments, likely as a result of convergent recombination. Compared with the primary T-cell response, the secondary T-cell response was weaker but faster, peaking on day 5 rather than day 15. Because only a couple of donors were included in the study, the extent to which the findings can be generalized is limited.

The CDR3, from cysteine to phenylalanine, totals 13 residues. Of all the DNA, just the CDR3 is kept, 39 bases in frame from base 1. V sheds 2 bases and J sheds 7 bases, leaving 11 bases between their ends. The germline V gene supplies CDR1 MNHEY and CDR2 SVGEGT. This specimen's treatment or condition label, interpreted: live attenuated yellow fever vaccine strain. PBMCs were isolated from peripheral blood using a standard Ficoll-Paque protocol. Dynabeads CD4 and CD8 positive selection kits were used to isolate CD4 and CD8 T-cell fractions. RNA was extracted with TriZol from bulk PBMCs, CD4 and CD8 fractions, and dextramer-positive and dextramer-negative fractions. The sequencer listed for this sample is Illumina NovaSeq 6000. TCR cDNA was made using 5'RACE template switching, a step that added a universal primer site and unique molecular identifiers. cDNA synthesis was primed from both the TCR alpha and TCR beta constant segments. Libraries were amplified in two PCR steps, with sample barcodes and sequencing adapters added in the second step. Sequencing of the libraries was done on either Illumina HiSeq 2500 (2x100 bp) or NovaSeq (2x150 bp). Under the source paper's analysis protocol: MIGEC was used to demultiplex reads and collapse the reads into UMI consensus sequences, and MiXCR was used for V(D)J alignment. Using edgeR on replicate PBMC samples, clonotypes were called vaccine-responding if FDR was below 0.01 and the log2 fold change was above 5 up to day 15. CD4 or CD8 identity was assigned to each bulk clonotype according to whether the clonotype was present at higher abundance in the sequenced CD4 repertoire or the sequenced CD8 repertoire. TCRdb itself trimmed the public reads at Q25 with fastp, ran MiXCR and retained productive beta chains. Rows are unified per CDR3 protein, each entry keeping the most common DNA and genes. TCRdb, not the authors, supplied the V and J calls. This sample lists approximately 250,000 distinct CDR3 sequences; 5.2% were detected once. The ten largest account for roughly 3.3% of the sample.

This clonotype was counted a few times. Its antigen target is currently unknown. The record has no base qualities; no much larger clone is one base away. Here the sequenced sample was CD4+ T cells sorted from PBMCs, taken on the day of the yellow fever booster vaccination. The TCR was taken from a man younger than 30 who received the YFV17D yellow fever vaccine. The chain uses TRBV6-2 or TRBV6-3 and TRBJ1-2, with TRBD1 perhaps the D gene, on 5 matching bases. The sequenced DNA is TGTGCCAGCAGTTACGGGACCCAACGTGGCTACACCTTC. It is translated as CASSYGTQRGYTF.